These T cell receptor beta chains were read from a single sample in a study of blood T cell repertoires in COVID-19. The repertoire was sequenced with immunoSEQ multiplex PCR; TCRdb's copy has only in-frame clones and lacks some. This sample has about 200,000 clones, with roughly 84% found just once. Sequencing used peripheral blood. These TCRs come from a man aged 45-60 years with COVID-19, enrolled during active disease. CDR3s include the opening cysteine and the closing phenylalanine or tryptophan.

v_call	j_call	cdr3_aa
TRBV3-1/TRBV3-2	TRBJ2-7	CASGRGNEQYF
TRBV21-1	TRBJ2-5	CASSKRLAGEETQYF
TRBV18	TRBJ1-5	CASSTGTSNQPQHF
TRBV7-9	TRBJ1-1	CASAPPFTGSTEAFF
TRBV28	TRBJ2-5	CASSLTAGIIQETQYF
TRBV24-1	TRBJ2-1	CATATAGGEYNEQFF
TRBV19	TRBJ2-5	CTSSIDLAGVFETQYF
TRBV19	TRBJ1-2	CASSMEGSGYTF
TRBV7-9	TRBJ2-1	CASSLVGPSRRSYNEQFF
TRBV5-1	TRBJ2-3	CASSLVSGRTDTQYF
TRBV7-8	TRBJ2-3	CASSLVVGGLTDTQYF
TRBV5-1	TRBJ2-1	CASSLGGSSYNEQFF
TRBV27	TRBJ1-2	CASSLSGTAFNYGYTF
TRBV28	TRBJ1-2	CASSLMTRVRGYTF
TRBV7-8	TRBJ2-7	CASSLYPPTSGRMIYEQYF
TRBV7-2	TRBJ1-2	CASRLTGNYGYTF
TRBV7-6	TRBJ2-3	CASSLGAGGRTDTQYF
TRBV29-1	TRBJ1-2	CSVMRTQANYGYTF
TRBV25-1	TRBJ2-7	CASSSAGIYEQYF
TRBV18	TRBJ2-1	CASSLGLAETDEQFF
TRBV5-1	TRBJ2-2	CASSLPSGSGWNTGELFF
TRBV19	TRBJ2-7	CASSTPGEWNEQYF
TRBV30	TRBJ2-7	CACTRTGKDEQYF
TRBV7-8	TRBJ2-7	CASSLASPGKLGKQYF
TRBV4-1	TRBJ1-2	CASSPPLRDGYTF
TRBV18	TRBJ2-2	CASSPRGGDATGELFF
TRBV6-6	TRBJ2-5	CASSYQAQETQYF
TRBV7-2	TRBJ2-7	CASSSPAGGWEQYF
TRBV20-1	TRBJ2-1	CSASLLRAGPYNEQFF
TRBV5-4	TRBJ2-1	CASYTHNEQFF
TRBV6-2/TRBV6-3	TRBJ2-1	CASSSPQIWRETYNEQFF
TRBV5-1	TRBJ2-7	CASSLAAGEGYEQYF
TRBV5-4	TRBJ2-2	CASSGAGGFAGELFF
TRBV27	TRBJ2-5	CASSLLGLAGVQETQYF
TRBV9	TRBJ1-5	CASSLTGDRGYQPQHF
TRBV5-1	TRBJ2-1	CASSLTSGRIYEQFF
TRBV7-2	TRBJ1-5	CASRPDRNSNQPQHF
TRBV15	TRBJ1-1	CATSSANYRGHSGGNTEAFF
TRBV6-5	TRBJ1-5	CASSSGQGIQPQHF
TRBV5-4	-	CASSLYLGGASHNEQFF
TRBV3-1/TRBV3-2	TRBJ2-3	CASSQLLAGVSRDTQYF
TRBV4-3	TRBJ2-1	CASSPLVGSSYNEQFF
TRBV13	TRBJ1-2	CASSFGQGVSGGYTF
TRBV7-9	TRBJ1-6	CASSNDRDNSPLHF
TRBV19	TRBJ2-3	CASSPTRGVPSADTQYF
TRBV5-8	TRBJ2-5	CASSLALDSGGSETQYF
TRBV5-4	TRBJ1-3	CASSIDNSGNTIYF
TRBV19	TRBJ2-2	CASSIGTGLNTGELFF
TRBV5-1	TRBJ2-2	CASSSGAGDTGELFF
TRBV18	TRBJ2-7	CASSKSRDRSYEQYF
TRBV20-1	TRBJ2-7	CSASSGLAMGEQYF
TRBV7-6	TRBJ1-3	CASSLVGDSGATIYF
TRBV19	TRBJ1-3	CASSPTDKTGRYF
TRBV6-5	TRBJ2-7	CASSQGQGRSEQYF
TRBV27	TRBJ1-1	CASSFQVIGTNTEAFF
TRBV7-2	TRBJ2-5	CASSLAQAQETQYF
TRBV7-6	TRBJ2-3	CASSSQGLITDTQYF
TRBV14	TRBJ2-5	CASSQDGTSGSDGTQYF
TRBV19	TRBJ2-1	CASSRLAGGDYNEQFF